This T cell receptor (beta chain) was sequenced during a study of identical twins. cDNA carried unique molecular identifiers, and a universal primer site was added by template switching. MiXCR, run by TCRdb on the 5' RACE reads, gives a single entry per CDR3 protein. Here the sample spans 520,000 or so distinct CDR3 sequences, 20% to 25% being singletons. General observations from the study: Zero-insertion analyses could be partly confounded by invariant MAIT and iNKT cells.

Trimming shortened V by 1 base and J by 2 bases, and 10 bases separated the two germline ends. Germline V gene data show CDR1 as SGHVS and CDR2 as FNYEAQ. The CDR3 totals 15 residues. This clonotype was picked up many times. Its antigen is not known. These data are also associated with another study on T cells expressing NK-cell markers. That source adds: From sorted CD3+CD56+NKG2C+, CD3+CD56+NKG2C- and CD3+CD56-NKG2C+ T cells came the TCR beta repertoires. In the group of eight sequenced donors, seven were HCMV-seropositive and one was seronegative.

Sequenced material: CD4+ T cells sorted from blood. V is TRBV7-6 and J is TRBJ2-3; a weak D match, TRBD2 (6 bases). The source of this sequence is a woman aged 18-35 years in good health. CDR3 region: CASSLGGETTDTQYF. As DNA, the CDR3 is TGTGCCAGCAGCTTAGGCGGGGAGACCACAGATACGCAGTATTTT.